Listed here is a single TCR beta chain. These data come from a study of shared T cell receptors in the human thymus. From germline, CDR1 is DFQATT and CDR2 SNEGSKA (reference sequence). This CDR3 contains 10 residues. Trimming left V 7 bases short and J 5 bases short, with 9 bases between. Assay: immunoSEQ multiplex PCR; the TCRdb copy retains only in-frame clones and omits some. The data contain hundreds of thousands of clones, over 90% of them seen just once; the ten biggest clones take up approximately 0.02%. The sample consisted of thymocytes. The chain joins TRBV20-1 to TRBJ2-7; D ambiguous. This clonotype originated in a human donor. The CDR3 nucleotides read TGCAGTGTAAACACGGACGAGCAGTACTTC. This sequence encodes CSVNTDEQYF.